The present TCR beta chain was sequenced within a study of blood T cells in healthy people across ages. Findings and caveats of the study: PBMCs left unsorted prevented a conclusive naive versus antigen-experienced comparison.

Comment on this clonotype: Its antigen is currently unknown.

The CDR3 is 15 residues long. Germline V gene data show CDR1 as LGHNA and CDR2 as YSLEER. The V end was cut by 2 bases, the J end by 6 bases, with 16 bases between. Sample-barcoded 5' priming and a J-beta primer mix drove a second PCR of about 7 to 12 cycles. Each CDR3 protein gets one entry after TCRdb re-called the 5' RACE reads with MiXCR. The table includes approximately 800,000 distinct CDR3 sequences, about 61% detected once. The chain carries TRBV4-3 and TRBJ1-1; D is unresolved. The sample comprised blood. The TCR comes from a man aged 40-49 years in good health. The CDR3 sequence is CASSQSLEQSPEAFF. The CDR3 DNA reads as TGCGCCAGCAGCCAATCACTAGAGCAGAGCCCTGAAGCTTTCTTT.